This T cell receptor (beta chain) was retrieved from a study of blood T cell repertoires in COVID-19. Study overall: From T cells, B-cell-depleted T cells, or PBMCs came the material, which was cDNA or gDNA.

Profiling relied on immunoSEQ multiplex PCR, and the TCRdb table lists in-frame clones only, not all of them. Here the sample spans roughly 120,000 clones, approximately 80% being singletons. This CDR3 contains 15 residues. Germline-derived CDR1 and CDR2 are MNHNY and SVGAGI (reference sequence). Trimming left V 7 bases short and J 1 base short, with 14 bases between. This receptor was obtained from a man between 65 and 85 years old with acute or convalescent COVID-19. Sequencing was done on a sample of peripheral blood. The V and J genes are TRBV6-6 and TRBJ1-3, with D unclear. The CDR3 reads CASNLGDQSGNTIYF. The CDR3 region has the DNA TGTGCCAGCAATCTCGGGGATCAGTCTGGAAACACCATATATTTT.